This T cell receptor (beta chain) was sequenced for a study of immune heterogeneity within non-small cell lung tumors. Whole-study results and caveats: Recurrence of identical dominant CDR3 beta clonotypes was observed across intrapatient tumor sites, concomitant with site-unique high-frequency clones. Largely distinct from one individual patient to the next were the high-frequency T-cell receptor beta clonotypes.

This clonotype has ten or more counts. Its antigen is undetermined. Bulk tumor genomic DNA, 450 to 750 ng per sample, was the template. While surgery was under way, several biopsies spaced far apart were taken per primary tumor. The patients were newly diagnosed with non-small cell lung cancer, had not been treated, and had curative surgery. V was trimmed by 4 bases and J by 1 base, leaving 18 bases between them. Germline V gives CDR1 SQVTM, CDR2 ANQGSEA. The CDR3 loop spans 16 amino acids. TCR beta CDR3 regions came from multiplex PCR with 32 forward V and 13 reverse J primers. One entry per CDR3 protein results from TCRdb running MiXCR on the multiplex PCR reads. The sample yields 9,000 to 10,000 distinct CDR3 sequences, 30% to 35% seen once.

The TCR comes from a man aged 60 to 69 with non-small cell lung cancer. The sample comprised lung tumor tissue. This chain connects TRBV29-1 to TRBJ2-3; tentative D call: TRBD2 (8 bases). In DNA, the CDR3 is TGCAGCGTTGGGGGGGGTAGCGGGACAGGCACAGATACGCAGTATTTT. This codes for CSVGGGSGTGTDTQYF.